This T cell receptor (beta chain) was identified during a study of shared clonotypes between healthy human individuals. Whole-study findings and limits: Few donors restricted represented genetic and exposure-history diversity. Clonotype sharing among donors was expected to depend on sequencing depth.

Data came from immunoSEQ multiplex PCR; TCRdb stores just in-frame clones and leaves some out. The table lists around 2,000,000 clones, 95% of them singletons, with 0.1% to 0.15% in the top ten. This clone was recorded only once. Its cognate antigen is unknown. V was clipped by 4 bases and J by 1 base, with 10 bases between them. CDR1 is MGHRA and CDR2 is YSYEKL in the germline V gene. CDR3 size: 15 residues. The CD4+ fraction was divided into a CD45RA+ naive subset and a CD45RA-negative memory subset. This receptor was obtained from a man younger than 30 in good health. The specimen was naive CD4+ T cells sorted from blood. Described subset: CD45RA+ positively selected. The chain employs TRBV4-1 and TRBJ2-2, with a weak D call TRBD1 (6 bases). The DNA for the CDR3 is TGCGCCAGCAGCCTAGGGACACTGAACACCGGGGAGCTGTTTTTT. This translates into CASSLGTLNTGELFF.